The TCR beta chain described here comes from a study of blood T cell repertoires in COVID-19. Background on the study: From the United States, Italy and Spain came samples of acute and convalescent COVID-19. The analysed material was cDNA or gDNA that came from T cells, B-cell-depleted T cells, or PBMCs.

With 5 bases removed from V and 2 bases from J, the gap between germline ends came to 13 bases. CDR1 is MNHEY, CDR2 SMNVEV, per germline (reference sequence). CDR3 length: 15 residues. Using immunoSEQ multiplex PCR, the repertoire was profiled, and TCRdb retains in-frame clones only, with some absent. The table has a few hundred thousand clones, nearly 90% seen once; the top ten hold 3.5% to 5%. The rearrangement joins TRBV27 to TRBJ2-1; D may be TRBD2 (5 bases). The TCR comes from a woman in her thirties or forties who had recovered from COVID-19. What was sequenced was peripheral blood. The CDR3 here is CASSNSESTYNEQFF. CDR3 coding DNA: TGTGCCAGCAGTAATAGCGAGAGCACCTACAATGAGCAGTTCTTC.